This T cell receptor (beta chain) emerged from a study of graft-versus-host responses after intestinal transplantation. Overall study: Isolated intestinal, liver-intestinal, or multivisceral transplants were what recipients had. Recipients uniformly received anti-thymocyte globulin induction, followed by tacrolimus and steroids for approximately 3 years. Study observations and caveats: High graft-versus-host to host-versus-graft clonal ratios were found in allografts of patients who had graft-donor T cell macrochimerism. GvH clones appeared in recipient marrow, some first in ileum or blood.

Trimming left V 4 bases short and J 3 bases short, with 4 bases between. Germline CDR1 and CDR2: SEHNR and FQNEAQ (reference sequence). This CDR3 is built from 11 residues. The table came from immunoSEQ multiplex PCR; TCRdb's copy has only in-frame clones and leaves some out. The top ten clones hold roughly 25% of a sample with over 10,000 clones, just under 85% of them seen once. A remark on this clone: Its antigen remains unknown.

The gene calls are TRBV7-9 and TRBJ2-7; the D is unclear. The sequence derives from a human patient who received an intestinal transplant, so some T cells may come from the graft donor. The sample was PBMCs, taken after intestinal transplantation. The CDR3 nucleotides are TGTGCCAGCAGCTCCCACTACGAGCAGTACTTC. It yields the protein CASSSHYEQYF.